Reported below is one T cell receptor (beta chain). From germline, CDR1 is SGHRS and CDR2 YFSETQ. The CDR3 sequence is 17 residues long. J gave up 5 bases and V 4 bases, and 6 bases lay outside the gene matches. These data come from a study of shared clonotypes between healthy human individuals. Only in-frame clones appear in the TCRdb table, and some are missing; sequencing was by immunoSEQ multiplex PCR. This sample has some 1,600,000 clones, with around 98% found just once. This chain connects TRBV5-1 to TRBJ2-2; TRBD2 matches at 15 bases. The sequenced sample was naive CD4+ T cells sorted from blood. Subset defined: CD45RA+ positively selected. The TCR sequence derives from a man aged 25 to 45 in good health. The CDR3 DNA sequence: TGCGCCAGCAGCAAGGGACTAGCGGGAGGCCTTACCGGGGAGCTGTTTTTT. It is translated as CASSKGLAGGLTGELFF.